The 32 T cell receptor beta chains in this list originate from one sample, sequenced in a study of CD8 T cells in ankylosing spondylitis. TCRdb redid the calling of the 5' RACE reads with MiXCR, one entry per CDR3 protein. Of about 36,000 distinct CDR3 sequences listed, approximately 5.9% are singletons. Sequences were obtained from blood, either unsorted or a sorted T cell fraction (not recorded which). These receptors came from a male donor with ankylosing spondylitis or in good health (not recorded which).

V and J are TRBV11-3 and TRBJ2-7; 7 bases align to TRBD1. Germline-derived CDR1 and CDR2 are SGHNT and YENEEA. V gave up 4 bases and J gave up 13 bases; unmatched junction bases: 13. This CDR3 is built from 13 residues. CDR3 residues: CASSSNPGQRIYF. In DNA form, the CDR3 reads TGTGCCAGCAGCTCCAACCCGGGACAGCGTATTTACTTC. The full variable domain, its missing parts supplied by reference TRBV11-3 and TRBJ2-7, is EAGVVQSPRYKIIEKKQPVAFWCNPISGHNTLYWYLQNLGQGPELLIRYENEEAVDDSQLPKDRFSAERLKGVDSTLKIQPAELGDSAVYLCASSSNPGQRIYFGPGTRLTVT.

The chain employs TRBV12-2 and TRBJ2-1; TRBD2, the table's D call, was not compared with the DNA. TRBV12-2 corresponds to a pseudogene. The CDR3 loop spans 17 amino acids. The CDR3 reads CASRFWTSFYCYNEQFF. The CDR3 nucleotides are TGTGCAAGTCGCTTTTGGACTAGCTTCTATTGCTACAATGAGCAGTTCTTC.

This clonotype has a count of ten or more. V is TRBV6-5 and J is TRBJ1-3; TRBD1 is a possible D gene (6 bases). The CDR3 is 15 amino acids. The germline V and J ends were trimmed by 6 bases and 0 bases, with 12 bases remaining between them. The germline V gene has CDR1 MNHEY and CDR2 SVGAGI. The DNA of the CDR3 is TGTGCCAGCAGGAAACAGGGATACTCTGGAAACACCATATATTTT. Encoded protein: CASRKQGYSGNTIYF.

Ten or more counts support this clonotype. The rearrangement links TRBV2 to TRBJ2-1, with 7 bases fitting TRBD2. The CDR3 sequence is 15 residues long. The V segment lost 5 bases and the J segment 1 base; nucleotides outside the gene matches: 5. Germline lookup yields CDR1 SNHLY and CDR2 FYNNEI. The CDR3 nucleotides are TGTGCCAGCAGTCCCGGGAGGAGTTCCTACAATGAGCAGTTCTTC. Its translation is CASSPGRSSYNEQFF.

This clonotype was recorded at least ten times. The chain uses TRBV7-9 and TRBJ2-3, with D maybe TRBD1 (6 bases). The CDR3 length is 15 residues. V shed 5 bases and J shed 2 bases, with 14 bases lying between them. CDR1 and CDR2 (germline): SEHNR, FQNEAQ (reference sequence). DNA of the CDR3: TGTGCCAGCAGCGTATACCAGGGGCTCACAGATACGCAGTATTTT. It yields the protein CASSVYQGLTDTQYF.

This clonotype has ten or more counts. In DNA, the CDR3 is TGCGCCAGCAGCCAAGAGATCTCAGTCGCGGTTGCTGGCTACACCTTC. This sequence encodes CASSQEISVAVAGYTF. V is TRBV4-3 and J is TRBJ1-2; D not resolved. The germline V and J ends were trimmed by 0 bases and 7 bases, with 18 bases remaining between them. This CDR3 has 16 amino acids. Germline assignment: CDR1 LGHNA and CDR2 YSLEER.

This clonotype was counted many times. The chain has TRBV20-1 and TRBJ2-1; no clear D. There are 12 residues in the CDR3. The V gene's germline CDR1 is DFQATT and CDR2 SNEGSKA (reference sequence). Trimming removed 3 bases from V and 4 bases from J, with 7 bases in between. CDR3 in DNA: TGCAGTGCTAGCGGATGGTACAATGAGCAGTTCTTC. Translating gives CSASGWYNEQFF.

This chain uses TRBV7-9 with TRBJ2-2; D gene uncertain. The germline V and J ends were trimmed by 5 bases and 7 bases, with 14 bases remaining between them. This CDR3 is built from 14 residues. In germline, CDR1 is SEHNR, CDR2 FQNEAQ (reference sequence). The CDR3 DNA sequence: TGTGCCAGCAGCCCCGGGCCGGCCTGCGGGGAGCTGTTTTTT. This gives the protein CASSPGPACGELFF. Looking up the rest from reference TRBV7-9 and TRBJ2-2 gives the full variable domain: DTGVSQNPRHKITKRGQNVTFRCDPISEHNRLYWYRQTLGQGPEFLTYFQNEAQLEKSRLLSDRFSAERPKGSFSTLEIQRTEQGDSAMYLCASSPGPACGELFFGEGSRLTVL.

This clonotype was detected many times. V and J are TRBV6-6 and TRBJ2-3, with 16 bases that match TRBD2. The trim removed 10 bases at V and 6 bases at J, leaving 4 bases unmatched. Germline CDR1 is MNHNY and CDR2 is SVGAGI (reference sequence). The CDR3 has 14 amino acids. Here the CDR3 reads CATGTSGRGDTQYF. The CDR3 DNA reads TGTGCCACCGGGACTAGCGGGAGGGGTGATACGCAGTATTTT.

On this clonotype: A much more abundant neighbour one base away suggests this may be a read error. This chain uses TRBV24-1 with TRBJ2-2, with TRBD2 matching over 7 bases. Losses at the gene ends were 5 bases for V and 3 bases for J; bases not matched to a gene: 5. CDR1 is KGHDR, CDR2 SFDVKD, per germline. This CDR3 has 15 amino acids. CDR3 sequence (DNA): TGTGCCACCAGTGGTCGGGGGGAGGACACCGGGGAGCTGTTTTTT. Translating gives CATSGRGEDTGELFF.

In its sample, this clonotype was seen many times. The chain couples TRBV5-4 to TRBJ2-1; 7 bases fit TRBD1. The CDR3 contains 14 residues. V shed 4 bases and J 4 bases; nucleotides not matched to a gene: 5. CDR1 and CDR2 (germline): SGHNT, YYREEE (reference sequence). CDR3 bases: TGTGCCAGCAGCCCGGGACAGACTTACAATGAGCAGTTCTTC. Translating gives CASSPGQTYNEQFF. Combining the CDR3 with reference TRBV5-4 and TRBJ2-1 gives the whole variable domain ETGVTQSPTHLIKTRGQQVTLRCSSQSGHNTVSWYQQALGQGPQFIFQYYREEENGRGNFPPRFSGLQFPNYSSELNVNALELDDSALYLCASSPGQTYNEQFFGPGTRLTVL.

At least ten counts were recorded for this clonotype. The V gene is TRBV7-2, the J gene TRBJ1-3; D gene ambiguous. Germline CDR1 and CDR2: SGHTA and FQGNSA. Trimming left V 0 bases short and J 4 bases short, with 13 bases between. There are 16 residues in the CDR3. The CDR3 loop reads CASSLAVEPGGNTIYF. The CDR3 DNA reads TGTGCCAGCAGCTTAGCGGTCGAGCCGGGGGGAAACACCATATATTTT.

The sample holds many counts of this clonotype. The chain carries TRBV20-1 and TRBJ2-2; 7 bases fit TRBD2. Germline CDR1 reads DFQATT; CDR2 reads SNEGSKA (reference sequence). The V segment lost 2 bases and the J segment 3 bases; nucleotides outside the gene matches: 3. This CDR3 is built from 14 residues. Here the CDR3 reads CSARPGGYTGELFF. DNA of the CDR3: TGCAGTGCTAGACCCGGGGGGTACACCGGGGAGCTGTTTTTT.

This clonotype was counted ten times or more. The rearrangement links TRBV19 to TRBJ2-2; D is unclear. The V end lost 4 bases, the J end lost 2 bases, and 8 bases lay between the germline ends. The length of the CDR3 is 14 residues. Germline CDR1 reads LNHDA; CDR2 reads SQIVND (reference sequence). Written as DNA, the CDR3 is TGTGCCAGTAGTAGGTCACCCAACACCGGGGAGCTGTTTTTT. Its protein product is CASSRSPNTGELFF.

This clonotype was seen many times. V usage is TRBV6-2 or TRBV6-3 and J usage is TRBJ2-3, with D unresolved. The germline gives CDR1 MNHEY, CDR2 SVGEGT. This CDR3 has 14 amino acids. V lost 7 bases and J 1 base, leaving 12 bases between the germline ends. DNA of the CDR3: TGTGCCAGCAAGGCCCCAGACCGCACAGATACGCAGTATTTT. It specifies CASKAPDRTDTQYF.

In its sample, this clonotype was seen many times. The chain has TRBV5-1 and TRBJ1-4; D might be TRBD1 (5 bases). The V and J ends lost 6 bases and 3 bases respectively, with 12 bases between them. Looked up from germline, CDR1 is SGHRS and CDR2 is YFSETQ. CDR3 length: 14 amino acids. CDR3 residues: CASTWGRPNEKLFF. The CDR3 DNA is TGCGCCAGCACCTGGGGCAGGCCTAATGAAAAACTGTTTTTT. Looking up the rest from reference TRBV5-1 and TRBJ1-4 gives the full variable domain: KAGVTQTPRYLIKTRGQQVTLSCSPISGHRSVSWYQQTPGQGLQFLFEYFSETQRNKGNFPGRFSGRQFSNSRSEMNVSTLELGDSALYLCASTWGRPNEKLFFGSGTQLSVL.

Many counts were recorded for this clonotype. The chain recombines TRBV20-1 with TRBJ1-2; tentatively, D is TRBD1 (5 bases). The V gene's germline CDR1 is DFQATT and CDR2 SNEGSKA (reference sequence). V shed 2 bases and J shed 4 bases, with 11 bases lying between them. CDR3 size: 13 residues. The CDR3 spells CSARTTEAYGYTF. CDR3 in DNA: TGCAGTGCTAGAACGACAGAGGCCTATGGCTACACCTTC.

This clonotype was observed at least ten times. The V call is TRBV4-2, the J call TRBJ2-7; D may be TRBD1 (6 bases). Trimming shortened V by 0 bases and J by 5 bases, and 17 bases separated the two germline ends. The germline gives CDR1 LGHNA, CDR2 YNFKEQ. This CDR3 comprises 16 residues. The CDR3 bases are TGTGCCAGCAGCCAAGATCACAACAGGGCTGGCGACGAGCAGTACTTC. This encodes CASSQDHNRAGDEQYF.

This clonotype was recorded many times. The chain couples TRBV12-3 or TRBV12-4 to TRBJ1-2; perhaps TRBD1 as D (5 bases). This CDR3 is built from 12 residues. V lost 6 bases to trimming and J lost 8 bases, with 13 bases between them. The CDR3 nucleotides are TGTGCCAGCAGCACCGGGGGGATCGGCTACACCTTC. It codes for CASSTGGIGYTF.

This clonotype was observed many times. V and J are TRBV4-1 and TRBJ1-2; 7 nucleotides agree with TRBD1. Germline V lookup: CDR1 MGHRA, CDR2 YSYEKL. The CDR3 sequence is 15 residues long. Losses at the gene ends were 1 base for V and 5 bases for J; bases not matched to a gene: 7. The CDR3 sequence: CASSQARDSQYGYTF. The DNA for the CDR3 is TGCGCCAGCAGCCAAGCTAGGGACAGTCAATATGGCTACACCTTC.

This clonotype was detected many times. CDR3 sequence reads: CASSPPEGAKNIQYF. The CDR3, as DNA: TGTGCCAGCAGCCCACCGGAGGGGGCCAAAAACATTCAGTACTTC. V is TRBV6-2 or TRBV6-3 and J is TRBJ2-4; possible D gene TRBD2, 6 bases. The V end lost 6 bases, the J end lost 1 base, and 13 bases lay between the germline ends. Germline assignment: CDR1 MNHEY and CDR2 SVGEGT. This CDR3 is built from 15 residues.

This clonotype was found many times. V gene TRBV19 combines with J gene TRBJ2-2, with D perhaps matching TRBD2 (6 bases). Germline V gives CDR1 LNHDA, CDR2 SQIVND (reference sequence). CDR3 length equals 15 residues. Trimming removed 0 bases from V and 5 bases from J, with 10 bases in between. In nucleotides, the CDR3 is TGTGCCAGTAGTATAGAGGCGGCGGGGACCGGGGAGCTGTTTTTT. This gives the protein CASSIEAAGTGELFF.

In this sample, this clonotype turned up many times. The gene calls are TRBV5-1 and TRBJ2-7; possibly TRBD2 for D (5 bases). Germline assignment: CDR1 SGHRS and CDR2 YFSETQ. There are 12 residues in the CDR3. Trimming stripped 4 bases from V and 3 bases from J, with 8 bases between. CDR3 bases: TGCGCCAGCAGCGCTGGACTCTACGAGCAGTACTTC. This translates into CASSAGLYEQYF.

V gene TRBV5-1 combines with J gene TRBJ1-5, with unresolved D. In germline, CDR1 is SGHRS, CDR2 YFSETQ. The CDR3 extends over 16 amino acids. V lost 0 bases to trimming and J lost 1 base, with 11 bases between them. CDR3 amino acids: CASSLGNAESNQPQHF. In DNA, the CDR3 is TGCGCCAGCAGCTTGGGTAACGCCGAGAGCAATCAGCCCCAGCATTTT. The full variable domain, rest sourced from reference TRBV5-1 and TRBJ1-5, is KAGVTQTPRYLIKTRGQQVTLSCSPISGHRSVSWYQQTPGQGLQFLFEYFSETQRNKGNFPGRFSGRQFSNSRSEMNVSTLELGDSALYLCASSLGNAESNQPQHFGDGTRLSIL.

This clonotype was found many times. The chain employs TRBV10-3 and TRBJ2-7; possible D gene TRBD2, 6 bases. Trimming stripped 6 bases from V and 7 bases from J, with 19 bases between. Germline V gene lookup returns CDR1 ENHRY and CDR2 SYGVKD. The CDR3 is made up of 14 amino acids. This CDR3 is CAISTGTQGGEQYF. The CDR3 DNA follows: TGTGCCATCAGCACCGGGACTCAGGGAGGAGAGCAGTACTTC.

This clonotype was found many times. CDR3 sequence reads: CASSLRAGRDPGTEAFF. The CDR3 DNA reads TGTGCCAGCAGCTTACGAGCAGGGAGGGACCCGGGTACTGAAGCTTTCTTT. V is TRBV7-3 and J is TRBJ1-1; TRBD1 is a possible D gene (5 bases). CDR1 SGHTA and CDR2 FQGTGA come from the germline V gene. There are 17 residues in the CDR3. The ends were cut back, 2 bases at V and 5 bases at J, with 21 bases in the middle.

CDR3 nucleotides: TGTGCCAGCCTCGGACAGGGGCCGTCCCAAGAGACCCAGTACTTC. This codes for CASLGQGPSQETQYF. The chain combines TRBV3-1 with TRBJ2-5; 9 bases line up with TRBD1. The germline gives CDR1 LGHDT, CDR2 YNNKEL (reference sequence). The ends lost 8 bases at V and 1 base at J; junction bases unmatched: 8. This CDR3 comprises 15 residues.

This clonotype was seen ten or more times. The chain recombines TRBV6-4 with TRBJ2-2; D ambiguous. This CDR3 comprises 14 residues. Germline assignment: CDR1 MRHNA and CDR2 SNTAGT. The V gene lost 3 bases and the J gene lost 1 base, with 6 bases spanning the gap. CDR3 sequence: CASSELGNTGELFF. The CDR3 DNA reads TGTGCCAGCAGTGAGTTAGGGAACACCGGGGAGCTGTTTTTT.

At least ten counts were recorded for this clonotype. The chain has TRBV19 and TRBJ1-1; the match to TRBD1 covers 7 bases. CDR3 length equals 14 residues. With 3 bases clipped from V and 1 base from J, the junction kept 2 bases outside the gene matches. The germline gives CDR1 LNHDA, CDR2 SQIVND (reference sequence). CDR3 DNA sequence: TGTGCCAGTAGTATGGGACAGTGGAACACTGAAGCTTTCTTT. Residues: CASSMGQWNTEAFF.

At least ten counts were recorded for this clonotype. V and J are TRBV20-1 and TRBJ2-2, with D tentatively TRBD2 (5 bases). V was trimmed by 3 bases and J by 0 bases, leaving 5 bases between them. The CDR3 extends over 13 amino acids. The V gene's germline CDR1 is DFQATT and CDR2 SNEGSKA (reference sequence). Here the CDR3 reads CSARRANTGELFF. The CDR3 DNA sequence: TGCAGTGCTAGGAGGGCGAACACCGGGGAGCTGTTTTTT.

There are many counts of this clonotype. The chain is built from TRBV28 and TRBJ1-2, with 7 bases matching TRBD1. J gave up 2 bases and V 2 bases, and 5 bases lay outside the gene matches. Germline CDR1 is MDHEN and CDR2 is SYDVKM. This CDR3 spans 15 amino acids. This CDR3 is CASSLGTGENYGYTF. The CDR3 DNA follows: TGTGCCAGCAGTTTAGGCACAGGGGAGAACTATGGCTACACCTTC.

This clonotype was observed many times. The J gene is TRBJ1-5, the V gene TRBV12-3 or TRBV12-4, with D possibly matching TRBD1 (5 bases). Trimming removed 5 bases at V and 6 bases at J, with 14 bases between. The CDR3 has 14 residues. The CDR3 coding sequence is TGTGCCAGCAGTCCTGACAGAGTCGCTCAGCCCCAGCATTTT. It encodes CASSPDRVAQPQHF.